This T cell receptor (beta chain) was observed in a study of a mutant IDH1 vaccine in newly diagnosed glioma. Study at large: Pretreatment consisted of radiotherapy, temozolomide, or both, with most receiving both.

The CDR3 has 17 amino acids. Trimming cost V 5 bases and J 5 bases; bases outside gene matches: 16. Germline values: CDR1 PRHDT, CDR2 FYEKMQ (reference sequence). The time point: week 11, during vaccination. Each dose delivered 300 ug of mutant IDH1 20-mer peptide subcutaneously with imiquimod. Produced via immunoSEQ multiplex PCR; TCRdb's table is partial and in-frame only. The table shows around 26,000 clones, with roughly 70% occurring only once. To note about this clone: Its antigen is not known.

The chain is built from TRBV13 and TRBJ2-5; 8 bases are shared with TRBD1. This specimen consisted of peripheral blood mononuclear cells (PBMCs), obtained from a glioma patient whose treatment included an IDH1 peptide vaccine. The sequence derives from a man aged 18 to 35 with glioma. Some clones in this sample may be carry-over from other donors' samples. CDR3 bases: TGTGCCAGCAGCCCCAACCCCCGGACAGGGAGTAGGGAGACCCAGTACTTC. Amino acid sequence: CASSPNPRTGSRETQYF. Variable domain in full (rest from reference TRBV13 and TRBJ2-5): AAGVIQSPRHLIKEKRETATLKCYPIPRHDTVYWYQQGPGQDPQFLISFYEKMQSDKGSIPDRFSAQQFSDYHSELNMSSLELGDSALYFCASSPNPRTGSRETQYFGPGTRLLVL.